Following are 32 T cell receptor beta chains from one sample sequenced in a study of control samples from healthy donors and cancer patients. Generated by immunoSEQ multiplex PCR, the TCRdb table keeps only in-frame clones and is missing some. The sample lists around 130,000 clones, about 92% occurring once. Sequencing was performed on PBMCs. The receptors originated from a man between 45 and 60 years old with head and neck cancer.

CDR3: CASSWGVRGGQETQYF. The CDR3 region has the DNA TGTGCCAGCAGCTGGGGAGTGCGGGGGGGCCAAGAGACCCAGTACTTC. This chain connects TRBV5-5 to TRBJ2-5, with 9 nucleotides matching TRBD2. This CDR3 is built from 16 residues. V lost 3 bases to trimming and J lost 1 base; unmatched junction nucleotides: 7. In germline, CDR1 is SGHKS, CDR2 YYEKEE (reference sequence).

The V gene is TRBV15, the J gene TRBJ2-4; D unresolved. Germline V gene lookup returns CDR1 LNHNV and CDR2 YYDKDF (reference sequence). The CDR3 is 17 amino acids. V was cut by 3 bases and J by 0 bases, with 15 bases left in between. CDR3 loop: CATSREPIGIAKNIQYF. The CDR3 region has the DNA TGTGCCACCAGCAGGGAACCCATAGGAATAGCCAAAAACATTCAGTACTTC. Based on the CDR3 plus reference TRBV15 and TRBJ2-4, the full variable domain is DAMVIQNPRYQVTQFGKPVTLSCSQTLNHNVMYWYQQKSSQAPKLLFHYYDKDFNNEADTPDNFQSRRPNTSFCFLDIRSPGLGDTAMYLCATSREPIGIAKNIQYFGAGTRLSVL.

V is TRBV28 and J is TRBJ2-7, with D possibly TRBD1 on 5 matching bases. This CDR3 has 14 amino acids. Germline lookup yields CDR1 MDHEN and CDR2 SYDVKM. V was pared by 4 bases and J by 5 bases, with 15 bases between. The chain's CDR3 is CASSSYAGNDEQYF. CDR3 bases: TGTGCCAGCAGTTCCTATGCAGGGAACGACGAGCAGTACTTC.

The chain uses TRBV7-2 and TRBJ2-5, with TRBD2 matching 11 bases. The CDR3 is made up of 19 amino acids. Germline CDR1 reads SGHTA; CDR2 reads FQGNSA. V lost 2 bases and J lost 5; bases outside the gene matches: 16. The CDR3 loop is CASSLRGGASGGLYETQYF. The CDR3 nucleotides are TGTGCCAGCAGCTTAAGGGGAGGGGCTAGCGGGGGGCTGTATGAGACCCAGTACTTC. Filled out from reference TRBV7-2 and TRBJ2-5, the complete variable domain reads GAGVSQSPSNKVTEKGKDVELRCDPISGHTALYWYRQSLGQGLEFLIYFQGNSAPDKSGLPSDRFSAERTGGSVSTLTIQRTQQEDSAVYLCASSLRGGASGGLYETQYFGPGTRLLVL.

This clone showed up just once. V usage is TRBV27 and J usage is TRBJ1-6; D possibly corresponds to TRBD1 (6 bases). The CDR3 length is 12 residues. Germline V gene lookup returns CDR1 MNHEY and CDR2 SMNVEV (reference sequence). The ends were cut back, 6 bases at V and 7 bases at J, with 7 bases in the middle. Here the CDR3 reads CASRGGNSPLHF. The CDR3 DNA sequence: TGTGCCAGCAGGGGGGGCAATTCACCCCTCCACTTT.

The chain is built from TRBV5-1 and TRBJ2-7; unclear D gene. The CDR3 is 14 residues long. Germline assignment: CDR1 SGHRS and CDR2 YFSETQ. The ends were cut back, 1 base at V and 0 bases at J, with 8 bases in the middle. DNA of the CDR3: TGCGCCAGCAGCTTGAAGGTTGACTCCTACGAGCAGTACTTC. Protein product: CASSLKVDSYEQYF.

The CDR3 sequence: CASRDRSYEQYF. The CDR3, as DNA: TGTGCCAGTAGGGACAGGTCCTACGAGCAGTACTTC. The chain combines TRBV19 with TRBJ2-7, with TRBD1 matching 7 bases. CDR3 length equals 12 residues. Germline CDR1 and CDR2: LNHDA and SQIVND (reference sequence). V lost 6 bases, J lost 1 base, and 0 bases stayed unmatched.

The chain carries TRBV7-6 and TRBJ1-5; perhaps TRBD1 as D (5 bases). The length of the CDR3 is 14 residues. In germline, CDR1 is SGHVS, CDR2 FNYEAQ. Trimming took 2 bases from V and 6 from J, leaving 11 bases between them. The CDR3 DNA is TGTGCCAGCAGCTTAAGCCAGGGCGGTCAGCCCCAGCATTTT. Translating it yields CASSLSQGGQPQHF.

The chain carries TRBV3-1 (or the pseudogene TRBV3-2) and TRBJ1-5; D not resolved. From germline, CDR1 is LGHDT and CDR2 YNNKEL (reference sequence). The CDR3 consists of 15 residues. The ends were cut back, 0 bases at V and 6 bases at J, with 12 bases in the middle. CDR3: CASSQDLGTGQPQHF. DNA for the CDR3: TGTGCCAGCAGCCAAGATCTGGGTACGGGTCAGCCCCAGCATTTT.

This chain connects TRBV19 to TRBJ1-6; D may be TRBD1 (5 bases). Between the trimmed V and J ends, which lost 5 bases and 7 bases, there was a span of 27 bases. In germline, CDR1 is LNHDA, CDR2 SQIVND (reference sequence). The CDR3 contains 19 residues. CDR3 residues: CASSFAGTDLYHDNSPLHF. The CDR3 nucleotides read TGTGCCAGTAGTTTCGCCGGGACGGACCTCTACCACGACAATTCACCCCTCCACTTT.

The gene calls are TRBV10-3 and TRBJ2-7; either TRBD1 or TRBD2 may supply D (5 bases each). Trimming removed 6 bases at V and 0 bases at J, with 12 bases between. Germline lookup yields CDR1 ENHRY and CDR2 SYGVKD. The CDR3 length is 14 residues. CDR3 bases: TGTGCCATCAGCGACCCCGGGGCCTCCTACGAGCAGTACTTC. This translates into CAISDPGASYEQYF.

The gene calls are TRBV15 and TRBJ2-2; D is perhaps TRBD2 (5 bases). Per the germline V gene, CDR1 is LNHNV and CDR2 is YYDKDF (reference sequence). The CDR3 extends over 15 amino acids. V shed 0 bases and J shed 4 bases, with 9 bases lying between them. The CDR3 here is CATSRDRGSTGELFF. In DNA, the CDR3 is TGTGCCACCAGCAGAGACAGAGGGAGCACCGGGGAGCTGTTTTTT.

The chain links TRBV7-2 to TRBJ1-5; D is possibly TRBD1 (6 bases). This CDR3 has 13 amino acids. Germline assignment: CDR1 SGHTA and CDR2 FQGNSA. V shed 4 bases and J shed 7 bases, with 11 bases lying between them. The chain's CDR3 is CASSSQGWQPQHF. The CDR3 DNA sequence: TGTGCCAGCAGCTCACAGGGATGGCAGCCCCAGCATTTT. Full variable domain (remainder filled in from reference TRBV7-2 and TRBJ1-5): GAGVSQSPSNKVTEKGKDVELRCDPISGHTALYWYRQSLGQGLEFLIYFQGNSAPDKSGLPSDRFSAERTGGSVSTLTIQRTQQEDSAVYLCASSSQGWQPQHFGDGTRLSIL.

The chain employs TRBV5-4 and TRBJ2-5; TRBD1 might be the D (5 bases). Germline V gives CDR1 SGHNT, CDR2 YYREEE (reference sequence). The V and J ends lost 1 base and 3 bases respectively, with 10 bases between them. The CDR3 extends over 14 amino acids. CDR3 amino acids: CASSLTLGEETQYF. The CDR3 nucleotides are TGTGCCAGCAGCTTGACGTTAGGGGAAGAGACCCAGTACTTC.

This chain joins TRBV9 and TRBJ1-1; the match to TRBD1 covers 7 bases. Germline loops: CDR1 SGDLS, CDR2 YYNGEE. Germline trimming cut 7 bases from V and 2 bases from J; bases unmatched to any gene: 8. The CDR3 consists of 14 residues. The CDR3 nucleotides read TGTGCCAGCGGTCGGGCAGGGGGAAACACTGAAGCTTTCTTT. This gives the protein CASGRAGGNTEAFF. Full variable domain (missing parts from reference TRBV9 and TRBJ1-1): DSGVTQTPKHLITATGQRVTLRCSPRSGDLSVYWYQQSLDQGLQFLIQYYNGEERAKGNILERFSAQQFPDLHSELNLSSLELGDSALYFCASGRAGGNTEAFFGQGTRLTVV.

The CDR3 DNA reads TGCGCCAGCAGCCAAGACAGGGGATACATGAACACTGAAGCTTTCTTT. Protein product: CASSQDRGYMNTEAFF. V gene TRBV4-3 combines with J gene TRBJ1-1; tentatively, D is TRBD1 (6 bases). CDR1 and CDR2 from the germline V gene are LGHNA and YSLEER. The V end lost 0 bases, the J end lost 0 bases, and 11 bases lay between the germline ends. CDR3 length: 16 amino acids.

The J gene is TRBJ2-7, the V gene TRBV30; TRBD1 aligns across 8 bases. The CDR3 is 12 residues long. Germline-derived CDR1 and CDR2 are GTSNPN and SVGIG (reference sequence). Trimming cost V 5 bases and J 2 bases; bases outside gene matches: 2. CDR3 region: CAWQTGAYEQYF. The CDR3 DNA follows: TGTGCCTGGCAGACAGGGGCCTACGAGCAGTACTTC.

The rearrangement uses TRBV7-3 and TRBJ2-3; D not certain. V lost 3 bases and J 4 bases, leaving 8 bases between the germline ends. The germline V gene has CDR1 SGHTA and CDR2 FQGTGA. The CDR3 extends over 13 amino acids. CDR3: CASSFVGSDTQYF. CDR3 bases: TGTGCCAGCAGCTTCGTAGGGTCAGATACGCAGTATTTT.

The CDR3 spells CASSHPPGGKYGYTF. The DNA of the CDR3 is TGTGCCAGCAGCCACCCCCCGGGGGGGAAGTATGGCTACACCTTC. The genes are TRBV14 and TRBJ1-2, with D perhaps TRBD1 (5 bases). CDR3 length: 15 amino acids. Germline assignment: CDR1 SGHDN and CDR2 FVKESK. V gave up 3 bases and J gave up 5 bases, with 16 bases separating them.

The chain joins TRBV5-4 to TRBJ2-1; TRBD2 agrees at 7 bases. CDR1 is SGHNT and CDR2 is YYREEE in the germline V gene (reference sequence). The ends lost 1 base at V and 7 bases at J; junction bases unmatched: 8. The CDR3 consists of 15 residues. The CDR3 loop reads CASSLWGGLLNEQFF. The CDR3 DNA follows: TGTGCCAGCAGCTTGTGGGGGGGACTTTTGAATGAGCAGTTCTTC. The variable domain in full, completed from reference TRBV5-4 and TRBJ2-1, reads ETGVTQSPTHLIKTRGQQVTLRCSSQSGHNTVSWYQQALGQGPQFIFQYYREEENGRGNFPPRFSGLQFPNYSSELNVNALELDDSALYLCASSLWGGLLNEQFFGPGTRLTVL.

The chain uses TRBV29-1 and TRBJ1-1; a weak D match, TRBD1 (5 bases). Germline CDR1 is SQVTM and CDR2 is ANQGSEA. CDR3 size: 17 residues. Deletions cut 4 bases from V and 6 bases from J, with 27 bases between. CDR3 sequence: CSVGKQGKGVRGAEAFF. The CDR3 bases are TGCAGCGTTGGGAAGCAGGGTAAGGGCGTTCGCGGCGCTGAAGCTTTCTTT. Supplemented by reference TRBV29-1 and TRBJ1-1, the full variable domain reads SAVISQKPSRDICQRGTSLTIQCQVDSQVTMMFWYRQQPGQSLTLIATANQGSEATYESGFVIDKFPISRPNLTFSTLTVSNMSPEDSSIYLCSVGKQGKGVRGAEAFFGQGTRLTVV.

The genes are TRBV29-1 and TRBJ1-2; the match to TRBD1 covers 11 bases. The junction had 0 bases not matched to a gene; V was cut back by 4 bases and J by 2 bases. The CDR3 runs 13 residues. The germline gives CDR1 SQVTM, CDR2 ANQGSEA. The CDR3 DNA follows: TGCAGCGTTGGGACAGGGGGCAACTATGGCTACACCTTC. It specifies CSVGTGGNYGYTF.

The chain links TRBV24-1 to TRBJ1-2, with D perhaps TRBD1 (5 bases). The CDR3 covers 14 residues. The germline CDR1 and CDR2 sequences are KGHDR and SFDVKD. The ends were cut back, 11 bases at V and 4 bases at J, with 19 bases in the middle. The chain's CDR3 is CAMHTGNGGYGYTF. In nucleotides, the CDR3 is TGTGCCATGCATACGGGGAACGGGGGCTATGGCTACACCTTC.

The chain combines TRBV24-1 with TRBJ1-5; 7 bases are a match to TRBD1. V was clipped by 10 bases and J by 4 bases; unmatched bases: 6. Looked up from germline, CDR1 is KGHDR and CDR2 is SFDVKD. The CDR3 runs to 13 residues. The CDR3 reads CATRQGVNQPQHF. The CDR3 DNA reads TGTGCCACACGACAGGGTGTAAATCAGCCCCAGCATTTT.

With respect to this clone: One junction end disagrees with the germline gene, perhaps due to a read error. The chain links TRBV28 to TRBJ1-5; no clear D gene. The germline V gene encodes CDR1 MDHEN and CDR2 SYDVKM. The CDR3 runs to 16 residues. The CDR3 bases are TGTGCCAGCAGCCCGGTCGGGAAAGGCTACAATCAACCCCAGCATTTT. Translating it yields CASSPVGKGYNQPQHF.

This chain links TRBV6-6 with TRBJ2-1, with 7 positions matching TRBD2. The CDR3 has 15 residues. Trimming took 6 bases from V and 4 from J; bases not matched to a gene: 9. Germline V gene data show CDR1 as MNHNY and CDR2 as SVGAGI (reference sequence). Here the CDR3 reads CASRPHGGSYNEQFF. CDR3 DNA: TGTGCCAGCAGGCCCCACGGGGGGAGTTACAATGAGCAGTTCTTC.

The CDR3 sequence is CASRSYDSRFSNQPQHF. In nucleotides, the CDR3 is TGTGCCAGCAGATCCTACGACAGTCGCTTTAGCAATCAGCCCCAGCATTTT. V and J are TRBV28 and TRBJ1-5; D may be TRBD1 (5 bases). Germline V gene lookup returns CDR1 MDHEN and CDR2 SYDVKM. The ends were cut back, 6 bases at V and 0 bases at J, with 18 bases in the middle. This CDR3 has 17 residues.

The chain carries TRBV7-9 and TRBJ1-5, with D maybe TRBD1 (6 bases). Trimming stripped 1 base from V and 1 base from J, with 11 bases between. CDR3 length equals 16 residues. CDR1 is SEHNR, CDR2 FQNEAQ, per germline (reference sequence). The CDR3 loop reads CASSLGQGSSNQPQHF. The CDR3 DNA reads TGTGCCAGCAGCTTAGGGCAGGGGAGCAGCAATCAGCCCCAGCATTTT.

The V call is TRBV9, the J call TRBJ2-7; D uncertain. CDR3 length: 18 residues. CDR1 and CDR2 (germline): SGDLS, YYNGEE. Trimming shortened V by 0 bases and J by 0 bases, and 19 bases separated the two germline ends. Here the CDR3 reads CASSVVGKGSYSSYEQYF. The CDR3 DNA is TGTGCCAGCAGCGTAGTGGGTAAGGGCTCCTACAGCTCCTACGAGCAGTACTTC.

The chain joins TRBV7-2 to TRBJ1-1; D not certain. The CDR3 totals 13 residues. Trimming took off 5 bases at V and 4 bases at J, with 11 bases between the two ends. Germline lookup yields CDR1 SGHTA and CDR2 FQGNSA. Here the CDR3 DNA reads TGTGCCAGCAGCCGAGGGTTTGGCACTGAAGCTTTCTTT. It is translated as CASSRGFGTEAFF.

V gene TRBV10-2 combines with J gene TRBJ1-1, with D possibly matching TRBD1 (6 bases). With 11 bases removed from V and 0 bases from J, the gap between germline ends came to 13 bases. CDR3 length: 13 amino acids. Germline CDR1 WSHSY, CDR2 SAAADI. Here the CDR3 reads CACGGSLNTEAFF. The DNA of the CDR3 is TGCGCCTGCGGGGGCAGCCTGAACACTGAAGCTTTCTTT.

V is TRBV28 and J is TRBJ2-2, with 7 bases aligning to TRBD2. CDR1 and CDR2 from the germline V gene are MDHEN and SYDVKM. With V trimmed by 6 bases and J by 0 bases, 4 bases remained unmatched. The length of the CDR3 is 15 residues. The CDR3 DNA is TGTGCCAGCAGGCCTGGGGGGGCGAACACCGGGGAGCTGTTTTTT. Translating it yields CASRPGGANTGELFF.